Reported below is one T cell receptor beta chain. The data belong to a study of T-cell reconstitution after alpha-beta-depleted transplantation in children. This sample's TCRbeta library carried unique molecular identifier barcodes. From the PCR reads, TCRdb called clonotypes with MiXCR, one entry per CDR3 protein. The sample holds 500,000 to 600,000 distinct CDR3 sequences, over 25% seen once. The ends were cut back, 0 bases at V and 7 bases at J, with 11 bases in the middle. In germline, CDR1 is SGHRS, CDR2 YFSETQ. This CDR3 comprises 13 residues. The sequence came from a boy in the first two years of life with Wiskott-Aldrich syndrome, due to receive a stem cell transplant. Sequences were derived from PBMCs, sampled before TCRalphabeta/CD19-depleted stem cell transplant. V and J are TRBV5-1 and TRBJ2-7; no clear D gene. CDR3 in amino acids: CASSLGSGGEQYF. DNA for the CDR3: TGCGCCAGCAGCTTGGGGTCCGGTGGGGAGCAGTACTTC.